The present T cell receptor beta chain was sequenced within a study of shared clonotypes between healthy human individuals. Whole-study results and caveats: When compared with the clonotypes that were shared by all four sorted-subset donors, the non-shared clonotypes turned out to have lower generation probabilities.

Comments on this clone: Its antigen is unidentified.

Sequencing used immunoSEQ multiplex PCR; TCRdb keeps in-frame clones, though not all of them. The sample holds about a million clones, 70% to 80% seen once. The CDR3 sequence is 11 residues long. CDR1 MDHEN and CDR2 SYDVKM come from the germline V gene. V was clipped by 8 bases and J by 7 bases, with 11 bases between them. The sequencing sample was made of memory CD4+ T cells from PBMCs. Subset: CD45RA-negative fraction. The chain joins TRBV28 to TRBJ1-1; weak D call: TRBD1 (6 bases). The receptor comes from a man between 18 and 35 years old in good health. Some clones in this sample may be carry-over from other donors' samples. DNA for the CDR3: TGTGCCAGCGCCGGGGACATTGAAGCTTTCTTT. This gives the protein CASAGDIEAFF.